Presented here are 13 T cell receptor beta chains from one specimen sequenced in a study of blood T cell repertoires in COVID-19. Generated by immunoSEQ multiplex PCR, the TCRdb table keeps only in-frame clones and is missing some. The repertoire holds roughly 93,000 clones, with about nine tenths as singletons. The sample was peripheral blood. Receptors originate from a man between 50 and 59 years old with acute or convalescent COVID-19.

The chain employs TRBV6-5 and TRBJ1-4; 8 bases fit TRBD1. Germline CDR1 is MNHEY and CDR2 is SVGAGI. This CDR3 region has 15 residues. The ends lost 7 bases at V and 0 bases at J; junction bases unmatched: 4. CDR3 residues: CASIPDRATNEKLFF. The CDR3 region has the DNA TGTGCCAGCATTCCGGACAGGGCAACTAATGAAAAACTGTTTTTT.

This rearrangement joins TRBV11-2 to TRBJ2-4; 7 bases match TRBD1. The CDR3 consists of 15 residues. Germline CDR1 is SGHAT and CDR2 is FQNNGV. The V and J ends lost 3 bases and 2 bases, in that order; junction bases with no gene match: 4. CDR3 DNA sequence: TGTGCCAGCAGCTTCCAGGGGGTGACCAAAAACATTCAGTACTTC. Translation gives CASSFQGVTKNIQYF.

The V and J genes are TRBV11-2 and TRBJ1-2; 8 nucleotides agree with TRBD1. The V gene end was trimmed by 5 bases and the J gene end by 3 bases; junction bases not matched to a gene: 11. The CDR3 consists of 16 residues. Germline CDR1 and CDR2: SGHAT and FQNNGV. The CDR3 region is CASSPPGWTGYYGYTF. Written as DNA, the CDR3 is TGTGCCAGCAGCCCACCAGGCTGGACAGGGTACTATGGCTACACCTTC.

J is TRBJ1-6 and V is TRBV3-1 (or the pseudogene TRBV3-2); unclear D gene. Germline V gene data show CDR1 as LGHDT and CDR2 as YNNKEL (reference sequence). The V end lost 0 bases, the J end lost 7 bases, and 4 bases lay between the germline ends. The CDR3 has 13 amino acids. The CDR3 loop reads CASSQDRNSPLHF. Here the CDR3 DNA reads TGTGCCAGCAGCCAAGACCGGAATTCACCCCTCCACTTT.

The chain links TRBV7-3 to TRBJ2-3; 10 bases align to TRBD2. Germline V lookup: CDR1 SGHTA, CDR2 FQGTGA. CDR3 size: 18 residues. Germline trimming cut 1 base from V and 1 base from J; bases unmatched to any gene: 8. CDR3 sequence: CASSLIGRLAGGTDTQYF. CDR3 DNA: TGTGCCAGCAGCTTAATAGGGCGCCTAGCGGGGGGCACAGATACGCAGTATTTT.

The chain recombines TRBV28 with TRBJ1-3; 9 positions agree with TRBD1. In germline, CDR1 is MDHEN, CDR2 SYDVKM. The CDR3 spans 16 residues. V was pared by 1 base and J by 4 bases, with 5 bases of the junction left unmatched. The CDR3 DNA is TGTGCCAGCAGTTTATCTGGACAGGGGTCGGGAAACACCATATATTTT. This sequence encodes CASSLSGQGSGNTIYF. The full variable domain, completed using reference TRBV28 and TRBJ1-3, is DVKVTQSSRYLVKRTGEKVFLECVQDMDHENMFWYRQDPGLGLRLIYFSYDVKMKEKGDIPEGYSVSREKKERFSLILESASTNQTSMYLCASSLSGQGSGNTIYFGEGSWLTVV.

The J gene is TRBJ1-5, the V gene TRBV2; a weak D match, TRBD1 (5 bases). The germline V gene encodes CDR1 SNHLY and CDR2 FYNNEI. The germline V and J ends were trimmed by 2 bases and 4 bases, with 9 bases remaining between them. CDR3 size: 14 residues. The CDR3 sequence: CASSETTENQPQHF. Here the CDR3 DNA reads TGTGCCAGCAGTGAAACGACAGAAAATCAGCCCCAGCATTTT.

This clone showed up just a few times. The rearrangement joins TRBV7-3 to TRBJ1-4; D is possibly TRBD1 (6 bases). Per germline, CDR1 SGHTA and CDR2 FQGTGA. The CDR3 runs 15 residues. V was cut by 5 bases and J by 6 bases, with 16 bases left in between. CDR3 loop: CASSPLSDSHEKLFF. The CDR3 DNA sequence: TGTGCCAGCAGCCCATTATCGGACAGCCATGAAAAACTGTTTTTT.

The CDR3 loop is CASSNGLAGVEETQYF. CDR3 nucleotides: TGTGCCAGCAGTAACGGACTAGCGGGGGTAGAAGAGACCCAGTACTTC. The chain uses TRBV6-6 and TRBJ2-5, with 13 bases matching TRBD2. The CDR3 has 16 amino acids. Germline V gene sequence: CDR1 MNHNY, CDR2 SVGAGI (reference sequence). The junction had 6 bases not matched to a gene; V was cut back by 5 bases and J by 3 bases.

The gene calls are TRBV19 and TRBJ1-1; 7 nucleotides agree with TRBD1. J lost 2 bases, V lost 9 bases, and 6 bases had no gene match. This CDR3 has 13 residues. Germline V gene data show CDR1 as LNHDA and CDR2 as SQIVND (reference sequence). This CDR3 reads CASNPGGNTEAFF. DNA for the CDR3: TGTGCCAGCAACCCAGGGGGAAACACTGAAGCTTTCTTT.

The chain has TRBV6-4 and TRBJ1-5; 7 nucleotides match TRBD1. With V trimmed by 5 bases and J by 6 bases, 10 bases remained unmatched. The germline CDR1 and CDR2 sequences are MRHNA and SNTAGT. CDR3 length: 15 amino acids. CDR3 coding DNA: TGTGCCAGCAGTAGTAACGGACAGGCAGGTCAGCCCCAGCATTTT. This codes for CASSSNGQAGQPQHF.

In nucleotides, the CDR3 is TGTGCCACCAGTGGAGCGGGGGGGCCCCAAGAGACCCAGTACTTC. Amino acid sequence: CATSGAGGPQETQYF. V usage is TRBV24-1 and J usage is TRBJ2-5, with 10 bases identical to TRBD2. The length of the CDR3 is 15 residues. Looked up from germline, CDR1 is KGHDR and CDR2 is SFDVKD. With 5 bases clipped from V and 1 base from J, the junction kept 3 bases outside the gene matches.

This chain joins TRBV20-1 and TRBJ1-3; 11 bases are shared with TRBD1. The J segment lost 2 bases and the V segment lost 3 bases, leaving 6 bases of the junction unmatched. This CDR3 is built from 16 residues. Germline V CDR1 and CDR2: DFQATT, SNEGSKA (reference sequence). CDR3 residues: CSASILGQGAGNTIYF. The CDR3 nucleotides read TGCAGTGCTAGTATCCTGGGACAGGGGGCTGGAAACACCATATATTTT.